The present T cell receptor beta chain was sequenced within a study of blood T cell repertoires in COVID-19. Sequencing was performed with immunoSEQ multiplex PCR; in TCRdb, only in-frame clones are kept and a portion is missing. The data show about 180,000 clones, over 80% seen once. In germline, CDR1 is SGHTA, CDR2 FQGNSA. CDR3 length: 14 residues. With V trimmed by 5 bases and J by 2 bases, 6 bases remained unmatched. The specimen was peripheral blood. This clonotype was sampled from a woman aged 70-85 years with COVID-19, enrolled during active disease. The chain employs TRBV7-2 and TRBJ2-7; TRBD2 matches at 7 bases. The CDR3, as DNA: TGTGCCAGCAGCCCTGCTAGCGGTCCCTACGAGCAGTACTTC. Protein sequence: CASSPASGPYEQYF.